The present entry profiles one TCR beta chain with its context. The target antigen is unknown. Focal radiation was given together with CTLA-4 blockade (ipilimumab) to patients with chemo-refractory metastatic non-small-cell lung cancer. This record belongs to a study of radiotherapy plus CTLA-4 blockade in lung cancer. About the research overall: Patients showed objective responses in about 20% of cases and disease control in 30% to 40%.

Clones were sequenced by immunoSEQ multiplex PCR, and TCRdb holds only the in-frame ones, with some missing. The data show some 66,000 clones, roughly four fifths seen once. Germline V gene lookup returns CDR1 LNHDA and CDR2 SQIVND (reference sequence). This CDR3 region has 13 residues. Between the trimmed V and J ends, which lost 5 bases and 8 bases, there was a span of 12 bases. Broader study findings: Alongside interferon-beta, early blood T cell clone dynamics were reportedly the best predictor of response. Radiotherapy with ipilimumab was followed by blood expansion of tumor-derived clones.

This sequence originates from a human donor with non-small cell lung cancer who had a partial response to radiotherapy plus ipilimumab. The V gene is TRBV19, the J gene TRBJ1-4; D possibly corresponds to TRBD1 (5 bases). The specimen was peripheral blood, collected from a patient treated with radiotherapy plus ipilimumab. The CDR3 DNA reads as TGTGCCAGTAGTGACAGTCCCGAGGAAAAACTGTTTTTT. Translated: CASSDSPEEKLFF.